The sequence of this TCR beta chain was determined in a study of cytomegalovirus exposure and HLA in healthy donors. Looking at the study overall: A prior analysis found 90 million to 120 million unique TCR beta sequences from about 179 million T cells. Study-level points and caveats: Later, an analysis found that common viral pathogens appeared to be linked with several of the most significant clusters.

On this clone: Its antigen remains unidentified.

This PCR relied on a set of 60 Vbeta primers and 13 Jbeta primers. TCRdb's table, derived via immunoSEQ multiplex PCR, lists solely in-frame clones and lacks some. The sample carries under 300,000 clones, around 81% recorded once. The CDR3 length is 18 residues. V was pared by 6 bases and J by 0 bases, with 14 bases of the junction left unmatched. Germline CDR1 and CDR2: MNHEY and SMNVEV (reference sequence). The TCR was taken from a woman aged 55-70 years in good health and CMV-seropositive. The rearrangement joins TRBV27 to TRBJ2-1; 7 bases match TRBD2. Sequencing was done on a sample of PBMCs. CDR3 DNA: TGTGCCAGCAGCTCTGTGTGGCTAGCGGTCAGCTCCTACAATGAGCAGTTCTTC. Amino acids: CASSSVWLAVSSYNEQFF.